This T cell receptor (beta chain) was recovered during a study of metastatic and nonmetastatic thyroid tumors (dated by TCRdb to about 2020). In the study overall: The researchers compared repertoires between peripheral blood samples and tumor or nodule tissue samples from patients with malignant or benign thyroid disease.

The paper as a whole reports these results and caveats: TCR beta diversity was reported as significantly higher in malignant tumors than in benign nodules, in both blood and tumor samples.

There are many counts of this clone. No cognate antigen has been identified for it. The sample holds no much larger clone one base away, and base qualities are not on file. Libraries were prepared through PCR. The listed sequencing device is Illumina HiSeq 4000. High-throughput sequencing was used to profile the CDR3 region of the TCR beta-chain in every patient. The authors' pipeline ran thus. The researchers built a classifier to tell apart papillary thyroid cancer patients with distant metastasis, based on CDR3 differences among clinicopathological groups. Repertoire diversity was assessed with the Shannon index, and tumor-blood repertoire similarity with the Morisita-Horn index. The public reads were run again by TCRdb, first through fastp at Q25 and then through MiXCR, and only productive beta chains were kept. TCRdb, rather than the study authors, made the V and J calls. Recorded for this sample are more than 10,000 clones; approximately 23% of them occurred a single time. The leading ten clones occupy 12% of the sample.

Taken from cysteine to phenylalanine, the CDR3 has 15 residues. Only the CDR3 portion is preserved as DNA: 45 bases, with reading frame beginning at the first base. From the germline V gene (reference sequence), CDR1 is LNHDA and CDR2 is SQIVND. V is pared back by 9 bases and J by 2 bases, with 17 bases lying between the germline termini. No treatment had been received by any patient before thyroid surgery. The study retrospectively analysed patient clinical samples collected from about 2012 to 2019 using T-cell receptor beta sequencing. The origin of this receptor is a female donor with papillary thyroid cancer or a benign thyroid nodule (not recorded which). Some clones in this sample may be carry-over from other donors' samples. The specimen sequenced was adjacent normal tissue. The V gene is TRBV19 and the J gene is TRBJ1-5, and perhaps TRBD1 as D gene, on 6 matching bases. The encoded CDR3 is CASGQPRFGNQPQHF. Read as DNA, the sequence is TGTGCCAGCGGACAGCCCCGGTTCGGCAATCAGCCCCAGCATTTT.